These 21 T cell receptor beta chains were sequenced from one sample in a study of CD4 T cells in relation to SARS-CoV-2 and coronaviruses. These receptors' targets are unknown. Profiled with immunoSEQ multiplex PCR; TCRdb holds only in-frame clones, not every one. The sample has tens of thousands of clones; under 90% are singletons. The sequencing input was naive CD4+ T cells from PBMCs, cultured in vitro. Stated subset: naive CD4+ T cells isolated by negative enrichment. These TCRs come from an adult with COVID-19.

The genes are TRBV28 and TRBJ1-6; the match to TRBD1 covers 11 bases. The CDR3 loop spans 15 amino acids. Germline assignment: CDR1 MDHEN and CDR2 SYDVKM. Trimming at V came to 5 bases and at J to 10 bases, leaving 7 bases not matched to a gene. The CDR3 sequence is CASSPRDRGSSPLHF. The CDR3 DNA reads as TGTGCCAGCAGTCCCAGGGACAGGGGGAGCTCACCCCTCCACTTT.

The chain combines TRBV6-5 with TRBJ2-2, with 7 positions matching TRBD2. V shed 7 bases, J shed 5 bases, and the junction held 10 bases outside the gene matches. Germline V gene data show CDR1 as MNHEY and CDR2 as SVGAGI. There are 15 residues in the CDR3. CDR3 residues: CASTGRGGSTGELFF. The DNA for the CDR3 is TGTGCCAGCACAGGGAGGGGCGGGAGTACCGGGGAGCTGTTTTTT.

The CDR3, as DNA: TGTGCCAGCAGCCGTACGGGCTCTGGGGCCAACGTCCTGACTTTC. This gives the protein CASSRTGSGANVLTF. This chain connects TRBV7-8 to TRBJ2-6; D gene ambiguous. This CDR3 contains 15 residues. V was trimmed by 5 bases and J by 0 bases, leaving 8 bases between them. CDR1 is SGHVS and CDR2 is FQNEAQ in the germline V gene.

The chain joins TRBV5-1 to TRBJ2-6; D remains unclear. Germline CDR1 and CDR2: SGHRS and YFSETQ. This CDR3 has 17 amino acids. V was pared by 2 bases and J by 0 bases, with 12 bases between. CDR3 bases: TGCGCCAGCAGCTTCTCCTCTAACCCCTCTGGGGCCAACGTCCTGACTTTC. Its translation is CASSFSSNPSGANVLTF.

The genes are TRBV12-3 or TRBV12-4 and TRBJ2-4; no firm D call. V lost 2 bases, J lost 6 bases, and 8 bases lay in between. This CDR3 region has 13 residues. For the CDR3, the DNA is TGTGCCAGCAGTTTAAACAGTCCAAACATTCAGTACTTC. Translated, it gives CASSLNSPNIQYF.

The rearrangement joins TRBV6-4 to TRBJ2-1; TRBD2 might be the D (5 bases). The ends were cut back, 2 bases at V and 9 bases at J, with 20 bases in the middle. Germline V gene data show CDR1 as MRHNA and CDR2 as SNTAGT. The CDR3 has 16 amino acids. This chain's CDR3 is CASSDHGDGRWSEQFF. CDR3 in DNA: TGTGCCAGCAGTGACCACGGGGATGGAAGGTGGAGTGAGCAGTTCTTC.

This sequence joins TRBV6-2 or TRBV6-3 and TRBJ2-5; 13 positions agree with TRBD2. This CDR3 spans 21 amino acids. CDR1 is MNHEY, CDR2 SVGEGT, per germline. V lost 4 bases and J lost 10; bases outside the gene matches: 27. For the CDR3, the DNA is TGTGCCAGCAGTTTTAAATTAGGACTAGCGGGAGATCCGGTCCGGGGAGGGATCCAGTACTTC. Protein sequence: CASSFKLGLAGDPVRGGIQYF.

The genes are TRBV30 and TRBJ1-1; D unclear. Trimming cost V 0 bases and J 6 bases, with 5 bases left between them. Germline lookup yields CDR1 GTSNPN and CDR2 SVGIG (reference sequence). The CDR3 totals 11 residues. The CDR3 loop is CAWSVWPEAFF. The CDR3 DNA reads TGTGCCTGGAGTGTGTGGCCTGAAGCTTTCTTT.

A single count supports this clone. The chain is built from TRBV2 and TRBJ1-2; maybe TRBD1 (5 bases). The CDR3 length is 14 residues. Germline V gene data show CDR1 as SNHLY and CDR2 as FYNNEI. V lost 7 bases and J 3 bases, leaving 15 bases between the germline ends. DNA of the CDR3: TGTGCCAGCATCGGGCGTGTAGGGGACTATGGCTACACCTTC. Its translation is CASIGRVGDYGYTF.

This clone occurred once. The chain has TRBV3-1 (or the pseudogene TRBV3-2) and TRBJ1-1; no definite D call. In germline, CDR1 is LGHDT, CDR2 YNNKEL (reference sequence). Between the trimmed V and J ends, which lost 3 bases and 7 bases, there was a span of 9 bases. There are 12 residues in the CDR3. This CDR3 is CASSQGAGEAFF. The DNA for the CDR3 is TGTGCCAGCAGCCAGGGAGCTGGTGAAGCTTTCTTT.

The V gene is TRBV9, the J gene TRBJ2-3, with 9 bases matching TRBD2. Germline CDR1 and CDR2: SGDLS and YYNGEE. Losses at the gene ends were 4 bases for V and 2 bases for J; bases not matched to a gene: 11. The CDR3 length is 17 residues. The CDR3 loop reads CASSPHSGTSPTDTQYF. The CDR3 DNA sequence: TGTGCCAGCAGCCCGCATTCCGGGACTAGCCCCACAGATACGCAGTATTTT.

The DNA for the CDR3 is TGTGCCAGCAGCTTAGGTCGGTCAGGGGAAGGCTACACCTTC. Translating gives CASSLGRSGEGYTF. The chain couples TRBV7-9 to TRBJ1-2; TRBD1 might be the D (6 bases). Trimming shortened V by 1 base and J by 8 bases, and 14 bases separated the two germline ends. CDR3 size: 14 residues. The germline CDR1 and CDR2 sequences are SEHNR and FQNEAQ (reference sequence).

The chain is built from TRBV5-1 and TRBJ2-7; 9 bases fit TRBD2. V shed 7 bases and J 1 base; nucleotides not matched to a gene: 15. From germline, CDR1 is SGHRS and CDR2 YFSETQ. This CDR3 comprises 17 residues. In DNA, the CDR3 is TGCGCCAGCGCGAGACGAATTAGCGGGAGTGGGTCCTACGAGCAGTACTTC. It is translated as CASARRISGSGSYEQYF.

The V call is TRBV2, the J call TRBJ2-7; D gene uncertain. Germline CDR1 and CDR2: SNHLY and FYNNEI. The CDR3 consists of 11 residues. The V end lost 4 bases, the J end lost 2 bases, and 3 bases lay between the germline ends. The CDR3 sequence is CASSGTYEQYF. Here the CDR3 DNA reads TGTGCCAGCAGTGGTACCTACGAGCAGTACTTC.

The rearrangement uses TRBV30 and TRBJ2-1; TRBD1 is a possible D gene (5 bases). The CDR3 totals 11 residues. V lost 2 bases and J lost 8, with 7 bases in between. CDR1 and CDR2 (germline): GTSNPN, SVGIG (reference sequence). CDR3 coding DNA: TGTGCCTGGAGTCAGGGCTATGAGCAGTTCTTC. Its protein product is CAWSQGYEQFF.

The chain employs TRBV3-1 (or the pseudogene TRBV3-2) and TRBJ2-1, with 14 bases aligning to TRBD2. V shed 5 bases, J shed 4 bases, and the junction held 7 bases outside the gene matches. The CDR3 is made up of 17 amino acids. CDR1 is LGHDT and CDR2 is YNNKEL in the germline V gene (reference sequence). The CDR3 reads CASSTRLAGGVYNEQFF. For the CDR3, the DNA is TGTGCCAGCAGCACTCGACTAGCGGGGGGGGTTTACAATGAGCAGTTCTTC.

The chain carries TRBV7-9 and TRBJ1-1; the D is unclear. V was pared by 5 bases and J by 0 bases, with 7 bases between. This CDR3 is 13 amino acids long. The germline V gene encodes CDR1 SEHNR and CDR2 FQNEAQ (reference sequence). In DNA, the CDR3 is TGTGCCAGCAGCCGGAATATGAACACTGAAGCTTTCTTT. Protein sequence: CASSRNMNTEAFF.

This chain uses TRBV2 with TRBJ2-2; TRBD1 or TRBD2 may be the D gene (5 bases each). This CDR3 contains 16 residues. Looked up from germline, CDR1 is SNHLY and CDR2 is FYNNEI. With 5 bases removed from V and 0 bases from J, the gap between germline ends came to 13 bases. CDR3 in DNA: TGTGCCAGCAGTTCCCCGGGACCCACGAACACCGGGGAGCTGTTTTTT. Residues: CASSSPGPTNTGELFF.

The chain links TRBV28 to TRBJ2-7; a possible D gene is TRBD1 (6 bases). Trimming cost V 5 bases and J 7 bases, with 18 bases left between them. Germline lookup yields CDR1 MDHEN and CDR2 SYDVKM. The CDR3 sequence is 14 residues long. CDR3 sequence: CASSPRAGAREQYF. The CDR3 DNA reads TGTGCCAGCAGTCCCAGGGCAGGGGCGAGAGAGCAGTACTTC.

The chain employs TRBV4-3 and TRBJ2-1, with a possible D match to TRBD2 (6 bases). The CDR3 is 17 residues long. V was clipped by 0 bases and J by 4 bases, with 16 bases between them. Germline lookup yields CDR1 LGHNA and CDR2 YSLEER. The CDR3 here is CASSQDIGGSGYNEQFF. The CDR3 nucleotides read TGCGCCAGCAGCCAAGATATTGGAGGGAGTGGGTACAATGAGCAGTTCTTC.

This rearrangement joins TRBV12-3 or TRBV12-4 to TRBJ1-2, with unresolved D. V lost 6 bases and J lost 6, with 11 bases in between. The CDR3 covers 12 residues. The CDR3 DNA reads TGTGCCAGCAGAACCCTAGACCATGGCTACACCTTC. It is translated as CASRTLDHGYTF.